This TCR beta chain was retrieved from a study of blood T cell repertoires in COVID-19. Profiled with immunoSEQ multiplex PCR; TCRdb holds only in-frame clones, not every one. Of about 20,000 clones in the sample, over 80% were seen once. Germline lookup yields CDR1 LNHDA and CDR2 SQIVND (reference sequence). The ends were cut back, 1 base at V and 6 bases at J, with 12 bases in the middle. CDR3 length: 14 amino acids. The receptor was isolated from a human donor in a cohort sampled during active COVID-19. Source material: peripheral blood. The chain has TRBV19 and TRBJ1-1, with TRBD1 as a possible D gene (5 bases). CDR3 DNA: TGTGCCAGTAGTATAGCAGGAGGGGTCGCTGAAGCTTTCTTT. Amino acid sequence: CASSIAGGVAEAFF.